Each of the 7 T cell receptor beta chains below was sequenced from the same sample in a study of beta chain features in type 1 diabetes. Study outcomes and limitations: Patients with Type 1 diabetes showed moderately but significantly shorter TCRB CDR3s in all four CD4+ subsets.

Expressed TCRB transcripts were sequenced, since all the RNA that had been isolated was reverse transcribed. The table came from immunoSEQ multiplex PCR; TCRdb's copy has only in-frame clones and leaves some out. The sample carries approximately 100,000 clones, under 30% recorded once. The antigens of these receptors remain unknown. What was sequenced was central memory CD4+ T cells from blood. Receptor source: a woman under 30 with type 1 diabetes.

V and J are TRBV18 and TRBJ1-5, with 7 bases aligning to TRBD1. The germline V gene has CDR1 KGHSH and CDR2 LQKENI. J gave up 0 bases and V 6 bases, and 8 bases lay outside the gene matches. The length of the CDR3 is 16 residues. CDR3 nucleotides: TGTGCCAGCTCTCTAGGGACAGACTATAGCAATCAGCCCCAGCATTTT. This codes for CASSLGTDYSNQPQHF.

The chain employs TRBV11-2 and TRBJ1-2, with no clear D. CDR1 is SGHAT and CDR2 is FQNNGV in the germline V gene. Trimming took 0 bases from V and 3 from J, leaving 14 bases between them. The CDR3 consists of 16 residues. CDR3 sequence (DNA): TGTGCCAGCAGCTTAGAGGGCAGTTTAGCGGACTATGGCTACACCTTC. Translating it yields CASSLEGSLADYGYTF.

The genes are TRBV27 and TRBJ2-3; D remains ambiguous. Germline V CDR1 and CDR2: MNHEY, SMNVEV (reference sequence). The germline V and J ends were trimmed by 4 bases and 0 bases, with 5 bases remaining between them. This CDR3 comprises 13 residues. For the CDR3, the DNA is TGTGCCAGCAGTTCCCCGAGCACAGATACGCAGTATTTT. Residues: CASSSPSTDTQYF.

The CDR3 sequence: CASSHRRGETQYF. The CDR3 nucleotides are TGTGCCAGCAGCCATCGTAGGGGGGAGACCCAGTACTTC. The V call is TRBV11-2, the J call TRBJ2-5; maybe TRBD1 (6 bases). Trimming pared 5 bases from V and 5 bases from J, leaving 12 bases between. This CDR3 is built from 13 residues. Germline V gene lookup returns CDR1 SGHAT and CDR2 FQNNGV.

This clone was seen more than once but under ten times. The V gene is TRBV5-1, the J gene TRBJ2-1, with 9 bases lining up with TRBD1. V gave up 7 bases and J gave up 7 bases; unmatched junction bases: 12. This CDR3 spans 15 amino acids. Germline V gene data show CDR1 as SGHRS and CDR2 as YFSETQ. The CDR3, as DNA: TGCGCCAGCGAACCCGGGACAGGGAATCGTAATGAGCAGTTCTTC. Protein: CASEPGTGNRNEQFF.

This clone appeared a few times. The V gene is TRBV19, the J gene TRBJ1-2; 9 nucleotides agree with TRBD1. Unmatched junction bases numbered 13, after V lost 6 bases and J lost 8 bases. The CDR3 has 15 residues. Germline V gives CDR1 LNHDA, CDR2 SQIVND (reference sequence). The CDR3 DNA is TGTGCCAGTAGCCCGACTGGACAGGGGCGGCGAGGCTACACCTTC. This encodes CASSPTGQGRRGYTF.

This clone has just a few counts. This chain links TRBV25-1 with TRBJ2-4, with D perhaps TRBD1 (5 bases). The CDR3 loop spans 15 amino acids. Germline CDR1 reads MGHDK; CDR2 reads SYGVNS. Trimming pared 3 bases from V and 0 bases from J, leaving 9 bases between. The CDR3 region is CASSDQGKAKNIQYF. Written as DNA, the CDR3 is TGTGCCAGCAGTGATCAGGGAAAAGCCAAAAACATTCAGTACTTC.